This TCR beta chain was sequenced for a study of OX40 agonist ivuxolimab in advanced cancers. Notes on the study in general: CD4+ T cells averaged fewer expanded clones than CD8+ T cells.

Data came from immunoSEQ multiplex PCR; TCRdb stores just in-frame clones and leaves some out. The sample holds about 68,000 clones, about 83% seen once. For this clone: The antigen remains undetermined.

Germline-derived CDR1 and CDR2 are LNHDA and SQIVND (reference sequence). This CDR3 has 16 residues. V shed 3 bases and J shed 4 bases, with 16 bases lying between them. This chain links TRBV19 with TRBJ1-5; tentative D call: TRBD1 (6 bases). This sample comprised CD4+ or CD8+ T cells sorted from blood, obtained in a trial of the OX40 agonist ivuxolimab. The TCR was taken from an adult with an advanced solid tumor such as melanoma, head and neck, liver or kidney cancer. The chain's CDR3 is CASSMAGQNFNQPQHF. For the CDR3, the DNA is TGTGCCAGTAGTATGGCCGGACAGAACTTTAATCAGCCCCAGCATTTT. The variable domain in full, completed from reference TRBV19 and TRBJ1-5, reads DGGITQSPKYLFRKEGQNVTLSCEQNLNHDAMYWYRQDPGQGLRLIYYSQIVNDFQKGDIAEGYSVSREKKESFPLTVTSAQKNPTAFYLCASSMAGQNFNQPQHFGDGTRLSIL.